This note documents a single T cell receptor (beta chain) sequence. The protocol was immunoSEQ multiplex PCR, while the TCRdb copy is restricted to in-frame clones and leaves out a portion. The table lists tens of thousands of clones, around 83% of them singletons. The V end lost 4 bases, the J end lost 10 bases, and 15 bases lay between the germline ends. There are 14 residues in the CDR3. The sample belongs to a study of blood T cell repertoires in COVID-19. Study-wide context: Sources were T cells, B-cell-depleted T cells, or PBMCs; the material itself was cDNA or gDNA.

V is TRBV5-3 and J is TRBJ1-6; D is unresolved. TRBV5-3 is an open reading frame, and its role is uncertain. This clonotype was obtained from a human donor with acute or convalescent COVID-19. The donor label of this sample is uncertain. Specimen: peripheral blood. The CDR3 DNA reads as TGTGCCAGAAGCCACGACACGGGAAACTCACCCCTCCACTTT. This translates into CARSHDTGNSPLHF.